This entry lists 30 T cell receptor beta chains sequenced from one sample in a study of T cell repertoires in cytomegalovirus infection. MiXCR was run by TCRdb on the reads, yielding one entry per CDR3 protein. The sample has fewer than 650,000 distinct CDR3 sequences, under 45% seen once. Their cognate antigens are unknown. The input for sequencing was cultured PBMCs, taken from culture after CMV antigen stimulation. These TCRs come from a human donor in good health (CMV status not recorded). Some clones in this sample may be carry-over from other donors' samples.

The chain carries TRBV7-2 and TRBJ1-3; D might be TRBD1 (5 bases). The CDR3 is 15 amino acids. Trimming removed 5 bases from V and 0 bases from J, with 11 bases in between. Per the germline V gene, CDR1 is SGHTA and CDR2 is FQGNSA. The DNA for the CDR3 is TGTGCCAGCAGCCTTACTACAGGCTCTGGAAACACCATATATTTT. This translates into CASSLTTGSGNTIYF.

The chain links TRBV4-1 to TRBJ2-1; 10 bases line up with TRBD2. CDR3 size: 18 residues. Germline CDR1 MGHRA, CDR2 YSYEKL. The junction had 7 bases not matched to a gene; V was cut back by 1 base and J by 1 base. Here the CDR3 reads CASSQGLGAGGSYNEQFF. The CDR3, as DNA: TGCGCCAGCAGCCAAGGTTTAGGAGCGGGAGGGTCCTACAATGAGCAGTTCTTC.

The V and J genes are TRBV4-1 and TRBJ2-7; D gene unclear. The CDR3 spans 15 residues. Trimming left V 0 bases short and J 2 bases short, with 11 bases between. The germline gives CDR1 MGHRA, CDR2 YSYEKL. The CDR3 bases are TGCGCCAGCAGCCAAGAGGGAACCCTAGCCTACGAGCAGTACTTC. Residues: CASSQEGTLAYEQYF.

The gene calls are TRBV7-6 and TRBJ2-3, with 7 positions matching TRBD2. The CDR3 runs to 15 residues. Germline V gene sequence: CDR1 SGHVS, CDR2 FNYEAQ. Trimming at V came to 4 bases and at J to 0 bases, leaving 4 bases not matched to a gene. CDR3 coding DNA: TGTGCCAGCAGCTCCTGGACTAGGAGCACAGATACGCAGTATTTT. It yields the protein CASSSWTRSTDTQYF.

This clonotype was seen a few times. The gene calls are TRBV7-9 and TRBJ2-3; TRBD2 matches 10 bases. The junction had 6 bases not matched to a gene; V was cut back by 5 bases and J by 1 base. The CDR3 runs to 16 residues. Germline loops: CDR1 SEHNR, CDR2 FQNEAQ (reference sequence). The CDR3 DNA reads TGTGCCAGCAGCACCCTTCTAGCGGGAGGCACAGATACGCAGTATTTT. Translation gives CASSTLLAGGTDTQYF. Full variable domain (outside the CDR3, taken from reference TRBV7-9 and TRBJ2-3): DTGVSQNPRHKITKRGQNVTFRCDPISEHNRLYWYRQTLGQGPEFLTYFQNEAQLEKSRLLSDRFSAERPKGSFSTLEIQRTEQGDSAMYLCASSTLLAGGTDTQYFGPGTRLTVL.

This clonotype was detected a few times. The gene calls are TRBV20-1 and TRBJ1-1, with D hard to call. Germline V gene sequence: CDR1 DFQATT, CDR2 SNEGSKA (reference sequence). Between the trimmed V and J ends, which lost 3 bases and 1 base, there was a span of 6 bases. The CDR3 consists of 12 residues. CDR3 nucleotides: TGCAGTGCTAGTAGAGCGAACACTGAAGCTTTCTTT. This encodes CSASRANTEAFF.

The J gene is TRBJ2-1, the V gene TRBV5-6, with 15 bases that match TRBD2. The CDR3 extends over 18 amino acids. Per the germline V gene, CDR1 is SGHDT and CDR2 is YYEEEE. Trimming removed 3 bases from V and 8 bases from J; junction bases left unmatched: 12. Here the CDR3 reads CASSYKGLAGGVTDEQFF. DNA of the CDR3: TGTGCCAGCAGCTACAAAGGACTAGCGGGAGGGGTTACGGATGAGCAGTTCTTC.

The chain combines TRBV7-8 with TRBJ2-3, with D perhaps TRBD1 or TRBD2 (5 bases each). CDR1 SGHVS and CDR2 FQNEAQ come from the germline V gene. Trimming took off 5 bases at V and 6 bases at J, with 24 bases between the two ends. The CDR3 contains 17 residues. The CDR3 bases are TGTGCCAGCAGCCCATCGAGGGCCCGCAGATCAGGGGATACGCAGTATTTT. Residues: CASSPSRARRSGDTQYF. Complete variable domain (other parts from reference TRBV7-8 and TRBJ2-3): GAGVSQSPRYKVAKRGQDVALRCDPISGHVSLFWYQQALGQGPEFLTYFQNEAQLDKSGLPSDRFFAERPEGSVSTLKIQRTQQEDSAVYLCASSPSRARRSGDTQYFGPGTRLTVL.

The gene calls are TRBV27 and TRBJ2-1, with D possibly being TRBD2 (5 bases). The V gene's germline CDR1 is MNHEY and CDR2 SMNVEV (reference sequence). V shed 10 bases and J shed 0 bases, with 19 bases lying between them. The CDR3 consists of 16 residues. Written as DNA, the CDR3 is TGTGCCACCCATCTGGACTTCACAAGCTCCTACAATGAGCAGTTCTTC. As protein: CATHLDFTSSYNEQFF.

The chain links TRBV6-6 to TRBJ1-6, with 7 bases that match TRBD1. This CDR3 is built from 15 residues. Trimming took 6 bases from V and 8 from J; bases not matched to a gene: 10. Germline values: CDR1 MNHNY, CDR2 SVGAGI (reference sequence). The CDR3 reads CASRGTVWADSPLHF. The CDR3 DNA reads TGTGCCAGCAGGGGGACAGTTTGGGCGGATTCACCCCTCCACTTT.

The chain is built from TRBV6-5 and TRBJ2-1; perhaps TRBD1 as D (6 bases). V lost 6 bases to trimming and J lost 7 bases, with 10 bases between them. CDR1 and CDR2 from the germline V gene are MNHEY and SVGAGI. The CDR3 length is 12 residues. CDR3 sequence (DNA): TGTGCCAGCAGGACAGGCAGAAATGAGCAGTTCTTC. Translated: CASRTGRNEQFF.

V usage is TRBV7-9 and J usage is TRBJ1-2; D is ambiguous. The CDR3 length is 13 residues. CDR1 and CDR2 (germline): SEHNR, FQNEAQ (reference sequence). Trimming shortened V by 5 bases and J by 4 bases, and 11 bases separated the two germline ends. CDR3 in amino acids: CASSPGRIYGYTF. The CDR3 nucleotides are TGTGCCAGCAGCCCCGGACGGATCTATGGCTACACCTTC. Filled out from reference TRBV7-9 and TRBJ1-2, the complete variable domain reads DTGVSQNPRHKITKRGQNVTFRCDPISEHNRLYWYRQTLGQGPEFLTYFQNEAQLEKSRLLSDRFSAERPKGSFSTLEIQRTEQGDSAMYLCASSPGRIYGYTFGSGTRLTVV.

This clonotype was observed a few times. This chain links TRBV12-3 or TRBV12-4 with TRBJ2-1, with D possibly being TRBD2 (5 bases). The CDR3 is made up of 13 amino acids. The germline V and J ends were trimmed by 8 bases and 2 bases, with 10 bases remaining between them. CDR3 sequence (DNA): TGTGCCAGCGCTGAGGGCGCCTACAATGAGCAGTTCTTC. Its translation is CASAEGAYNEQFF.

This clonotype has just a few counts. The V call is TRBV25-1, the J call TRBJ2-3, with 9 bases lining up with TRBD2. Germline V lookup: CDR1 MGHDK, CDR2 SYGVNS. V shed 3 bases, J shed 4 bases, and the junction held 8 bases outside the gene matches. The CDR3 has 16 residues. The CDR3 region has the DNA TGTGCCAGCAGTGACGTAGGGACTAGCAAGCCAGATACGCAGTATTTT. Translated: CASSDVGTSKPDTQYF.

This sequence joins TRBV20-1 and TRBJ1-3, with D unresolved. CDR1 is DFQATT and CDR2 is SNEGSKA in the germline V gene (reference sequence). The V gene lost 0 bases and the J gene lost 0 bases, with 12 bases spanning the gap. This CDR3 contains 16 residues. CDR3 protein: CSARDAARSSGNTIYF. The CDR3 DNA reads TGCAGTGCTAGAGATGCAGCCAGATCCTCTGGAAACACCATATATTTT.

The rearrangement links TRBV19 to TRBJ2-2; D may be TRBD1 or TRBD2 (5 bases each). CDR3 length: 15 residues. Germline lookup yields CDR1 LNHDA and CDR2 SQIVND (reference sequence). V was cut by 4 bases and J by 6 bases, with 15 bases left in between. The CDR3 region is CASSRRGAVPGELFF. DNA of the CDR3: TGTGCCAGTAGTAGGAGAGGGGCCGTCCCCGGGGAGCTGTTTTTT.

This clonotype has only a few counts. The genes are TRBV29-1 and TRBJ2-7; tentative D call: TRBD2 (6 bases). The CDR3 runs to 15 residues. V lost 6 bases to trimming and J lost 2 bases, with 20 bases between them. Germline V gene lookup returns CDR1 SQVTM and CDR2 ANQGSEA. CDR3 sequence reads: CSVPRRDLITYEQYF. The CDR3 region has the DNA TGCAGCGTCCCCCGGAGGGACCTCATAACCTACGAGCAGTACTTC.

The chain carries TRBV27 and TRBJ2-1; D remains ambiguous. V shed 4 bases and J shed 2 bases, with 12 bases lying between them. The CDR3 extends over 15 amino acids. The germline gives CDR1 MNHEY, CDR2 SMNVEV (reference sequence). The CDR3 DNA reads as TGTGCCAGCAGTTCCACCCGACGGCCCTACAATGAGCAGTTCTTC. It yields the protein CASSSTRRPYNEQFF.

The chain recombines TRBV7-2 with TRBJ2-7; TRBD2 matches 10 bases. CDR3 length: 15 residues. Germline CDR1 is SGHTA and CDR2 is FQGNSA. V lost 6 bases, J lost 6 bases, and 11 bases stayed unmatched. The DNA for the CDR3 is TGTGCCAGCAGTCTTAGGTCAGCGGGAGGGCCCGAGCAGTACTTC. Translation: CASSLRSAGGPEQYF.

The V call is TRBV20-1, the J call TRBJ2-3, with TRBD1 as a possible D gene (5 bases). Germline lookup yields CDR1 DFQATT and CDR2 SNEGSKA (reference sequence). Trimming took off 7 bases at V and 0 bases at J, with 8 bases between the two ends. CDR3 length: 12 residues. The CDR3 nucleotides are TGCAGTGTAGGGGTCAGCACAGATACGCAGTATTTT. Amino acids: CSVGVSTDTQYF.

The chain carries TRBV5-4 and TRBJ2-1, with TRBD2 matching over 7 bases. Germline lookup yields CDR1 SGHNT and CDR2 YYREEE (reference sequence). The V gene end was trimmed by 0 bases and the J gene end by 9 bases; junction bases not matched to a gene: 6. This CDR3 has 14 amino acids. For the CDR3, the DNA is TGTGCCAGCAGCTTGGTGAGCGGGGAGTTTGAGCAGTTCTTC. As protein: CASSLVSGEFEQFF.

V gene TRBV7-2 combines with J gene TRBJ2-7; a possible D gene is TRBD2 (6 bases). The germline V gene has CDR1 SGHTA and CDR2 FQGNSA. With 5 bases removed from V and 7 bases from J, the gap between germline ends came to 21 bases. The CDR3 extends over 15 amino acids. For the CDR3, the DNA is TGTGCCAGCAGCCTGGGGCGGGGACCCACTTGGGAGCAGTACTTC. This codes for CASSLGRGPTWEQYF.

CDR3 in amino acids: CASARQGDYGYTF. As DNA, the CDR3 is TGTGCCAGCGCACGACAGGGTGACTATGGCTACACCTTC. J is TRBJ1-2 and V is TRBV2; 7 nucleotides match TRBD1. The junction had 6 bases not matched to a gene; V was cut back by 8 bases and J by 3 bases. Per germline, CDR1 SNHLY and CDR2 FYNNEI. This CDR3 region has 13 residues.

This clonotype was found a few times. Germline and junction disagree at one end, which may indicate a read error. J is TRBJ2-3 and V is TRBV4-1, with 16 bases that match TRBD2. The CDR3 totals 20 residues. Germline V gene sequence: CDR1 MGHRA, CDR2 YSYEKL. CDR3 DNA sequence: TGTGCCAGCAGCCAAGAGCCGGGACTAGCGGGGGGGGGGAGTTCAGATACGCAGTATTTT. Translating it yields CASSQEPGLAGGGSSDTQYF.

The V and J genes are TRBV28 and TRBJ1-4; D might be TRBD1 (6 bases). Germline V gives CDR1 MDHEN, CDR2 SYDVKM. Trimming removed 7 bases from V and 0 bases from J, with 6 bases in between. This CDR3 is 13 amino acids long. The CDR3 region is CASKGATNEKLFF. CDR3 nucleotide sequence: TGTGCCAGCAAGGGGGCAACTAATGAAAAACTGTTTTTT.

The CDR3 bases are TGTGCCAGCAGTTTGTATGGGACAGGGAAGGATACGCAGTATTTT. Protein: CASSLYGTGKDTQYF. The chain carries TRBV12-3 or TRBV12-4 and TRBJ2-3; 9 bases are shared with TRBD1. The CDR3 totals 15 residues. V shed 3 bases and J 6 bases; nucleotides not matched to a gene: 7.

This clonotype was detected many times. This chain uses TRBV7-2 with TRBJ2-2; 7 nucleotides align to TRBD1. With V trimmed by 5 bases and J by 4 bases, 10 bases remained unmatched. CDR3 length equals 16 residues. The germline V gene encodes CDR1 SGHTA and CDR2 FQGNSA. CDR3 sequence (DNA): TGTGCCAGCAGCCTGCGACCCAGGGGGACCACCGGGGAGCTGTTTTTT. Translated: CASSLRPRGTTGELFF.

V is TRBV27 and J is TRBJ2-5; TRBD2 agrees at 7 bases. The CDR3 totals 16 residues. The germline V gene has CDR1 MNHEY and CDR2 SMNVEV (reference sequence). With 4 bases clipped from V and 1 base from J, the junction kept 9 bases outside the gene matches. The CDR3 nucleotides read TGTGCCAGCAGTTCCACTAGCGCCAGGAGCCAAGAGACCCAGTACTTC. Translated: CASSSTSARSQETQYF.

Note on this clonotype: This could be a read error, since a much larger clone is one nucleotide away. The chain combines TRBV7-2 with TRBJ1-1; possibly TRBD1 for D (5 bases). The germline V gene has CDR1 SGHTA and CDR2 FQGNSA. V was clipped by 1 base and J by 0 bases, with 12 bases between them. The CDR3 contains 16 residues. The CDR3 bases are TGTGCCAGCAGCTTAGGCGACAGACGAATGAACACTGAAGCTTTCTTT. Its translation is CASSLGDRRMNTEAFF.

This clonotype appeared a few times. Here the CDR3 DNA reads TGCGCCAGCAGCCAGCGGACTGGGAATGAAAAACTGTTTTTT. Translation: CASSQRTGNEKLFF. This rearrangement joins TRBV4-3 to TRBJ1-4; no clear D. V dropped 3 bases and J dropped 5 bases, with 10 bases sitting between them. CDR1 and CDR2 from the germline V gene are LGHNA and YSLEER. The length of the CDR3 is 14 residues.